This is a list of T cell receptor beta chains from one sample in a study of identical twins. From the 5' RACE reads, TCRdb called clonotypes with MiXCR, one entry per CDR3 protein. The sample includes 600,000 to 850,000 distinct CDR3 sequences, 18% of them seen just once. In addition, the sample was reused for a study of T cells expressing NK-cell markers.

The sample comprised PBMCs. Receptor source: a woman under 30 in good health. Each CDR3 is given with its conserved first and last residue. A D gene is named only where the DNA matches it firmly. Size is omitted from some rows. Given values are once, few, many or a class for expanded clones.

J | length | D | V | size | CDR3 | DNA
TRBJ2-2 | 14 | - | TRBV5-1 | - | CASSFDSGTGELFF | TGCGCCAGCAGCTTTGATAGCGGCACCGGGGAGCTGTTTTTT
TRBJ2-6 | 17 | - | TRBV13 | - | CASSFQRVPSGANVLTF | TGTGCCAGCAGCTTTCAGCGGGTTCCCTCTGGGGCCAACGTCCTGACTTTC
TRBJ1-2 | 12 | - | TRBV20-1 | - | CSAREEIRGYTF | TGCAGTGCTAGAGAAGAGATAAGGGGCTACACCTTC
TRBJ2-3 | 14 | - | TRBV12-3/TRBV12-4 | few | CASSGGLSTDTQYF | TGTGCCAGCAGTGGGGGGCTTAGCACAGATACGCAGTATTTT
TRBJ1-6 | 16 | TRBD1 | TRBV20-1 | - | CSAREGTGGASSPLHF | TGCAGTGCTAGAGAAGGGACAGGGGGCGCGAGTTCACCCCTCCACTTT
TRBJ1-3 | 14 | - | TRBV10-3 | few | CAISQGGSGNTIYF | TGTGCCATCAGCCAAGGGGGCTCTGGAAACACCATATATTTT
TRBJ1-6 | 16 | TRBD1 | TRBV12-3/TRBV12-4 | few | CASRGGQGSNNSPLHF | TGTGCCAGCAGGGGGGGACAGGGTTCGAATAATTCACCCCTCCACTTT
TRBJ2-1 | 12 | - | TRBV13 | many | CASSRGRDEQFF | TGTGCCAGCTCGAGGGGCCGCGATGAGCAGTTCTTC
TRBJ1-2 | 15 | TRBD1 | TRBV20-1 | - | CSATPQGQHNYGYTF | TGCAGTGCTACCCCCCAGGGACAGCATAACTATGGCTACACCTTC
TRBJ2-7 | 13 | - | TRBV12-3/TRBV12-4 | - | CASLGLGGYEQYF | TGTGCCAGCCTCGGGCTTGGAGGCTACGAGCAGTACTTC
TRBJ1-2 | 17 | - | TRBV11-3 | once | CASSLESGTAGNYGYTF | TGTGCCAGCAGCTTAGAGTCTGGGACTGCGGGTAACTATGGCTACACCTTC
TRBJ1-5 | 16 | - | TRBV20-1 | many | CSARDSGTTASQPQHF | TGCAGTGCTAGGGACAGCGGAACTACGGCCTCCCAGCCCCAGCATTTT
TRBJ2-5 | 12 | - | TRBV5-1 | many | CASSFDQETQYF | TGCGCCAGCAGCTTCGACCAAGAGACCCAGTACTTC
TRBJ1-1 | 13 | - | TRBV12-3/TRBV12-4 | few | CASMGWGNTEAFF | TGTGCCAGCATGGGGTGGGGGAACACTGAAGCTTTCTTT
TRBJ2-3 | 16 | TRBD1 | TRBV5-1 | few | CASSFGGTAVTDTQYF | TGCGCCAGCAGCTTCGGTGGGACAGCCGTCACAGATACGCAGTATTTT
TRBJ1-4 | 15 | TRBD1 | TRBV12-3/TRBV12-4 | - | CASSYLKQGREKLFF | TGTGCCAGCAGTTATCTCAAACAGGGGAGGGAAAAACTGTTTTTT
TRBJ1-1 | 13 | - | TRBV6-6 | - | CASSLGLHTEAFF | TGTGCCAGCAGTTTAGGCCTGCACACTGAAGCTTTCTTT
TRBJ2-7 | 14 | TRBD2 | TRBV13 | few | CASSFAAGGYEQYF | TGTGCCAGCAGCTTTGCCGCGGGAGGGTACGAGCAGTACTTC
TRBJ2-7 | 13 | - | TRBV10-3 | few | CASRGTVSYEQYF | TGTGCCTCCCGTGGGACCGTCTCCTACGAGCAGTACTTC
TRBJ2-1 | 15 | TRBD1 | TRBV15 | few | CATLAWDRGYNEQFF | TGTGCCACCTTAGCCTGGGACAGGGGTTACAATGAGCAGTTCTTC
TRBJ1-2 | 15 | - | TRBV2 | - | CASSEGGGRIYGYTF | TGTGCCAGCAGTGAAGGAGGGGGACGGATCTATGGCTACACCTTC
TRBJ2-3 | 14 | - | TRBV20-1 | - | CSASPLAVMDTQYF | TGCAGTGCTAGCCCGCTAGCTGTCATGGATACGCAGTATTTT
TRBJ1-5 | 17 | - | TRBV12-3/TRBV12-4 | - | CASTFSGGWRPNQPQHF | TGTGCCAGCACTTTCTCGGGAGGGTGGAGGCCCAATCAGCCCCAGCATTTT
TRBJ2-1 | 16 | TRBD1 | TRBV7-2 | - | CASSPQSGTGGNEQFF | TGTGCCAGCAGCCCACAGTCCGGGACAGGGGGCAATGAGCAGTTCTTC
TRBJ2-1 | 13 | - | TRBV3-1 | few | CASSQTWGGGQFF | TGTGCCAGCAGCCAGACTTGGGGAGGGGGGCAGTTCTTC
TRBJ1-4 | 17 | - | TRBV15 | - | CATSREKRYGTNEKLFF | TGTGCCACCAGCAGGGAAAAACGATACGGAACTAATGAAAAACTGTTTTTT
TRBJ2-7 | 14 | TRBD1 | TRBV10-3 | - | CASQGPGGSGEQYF | TGTGCCAGTCAGGGGCCAGGGGGAAGTGGCGAGCAGTACTTC
TRBJ2-6 | 16 | - | TRBV20-1 | few | CSARPWGDSGANVLTF | TGCAGTGCTAGACCTTGGGGAGATTCTGGGGCCAACGTCCTGACTTTC
TRBJ1-1 | 14 | - | TRBV20-1 | few | CSASLGGFYTEAFF | TGCAGTGCTAGTTTAGGGGGATTTTACACTGAAGCTTTCTTT
TRBJ2-7 | 14 | - | TRBV11-2 | once | CASSLTAVPYEQYF | TGTGCCAGCTCTCTCACAGCCGTACCCTACGAGCAGTACTTC
TRBJ1-4 | 13 | TRBD1 | TRBV20-1 | - | CSAKSGQVEKLFF | TGCAGTGCCAAGAGTGGACAGGTTGAAAAACTGTTTTTT
TRBJ2-3 | 13 | - | TRBV5-1 | few | CASSLAPRDTQYF | TGCGCCAGCAGCTTGGCCCCAAGAGATACGCAGTATTTT
TRBJ2-3 | 14 | - | TRBV4-3 | - | CASSQVTHTDTQYF | TGCGCCAGCAGCCAAGTAACCCACACAGATACGCAGTATTTT
TRBJ2-1 | 15 | - | TRBV12-3/TRBV12-4 | many | CASSPGARGRNEQFF | TGTGCCAGCAGTCCCGGAGCTAGGGGTCGCAATGAGCAGTTCTTC
TRBJ2-7 | 14 | - | TRBV2 | few | CASSEALRGDEQYF | TGTGCCAGCAGTGAAGCGCTTCGCGGGGACGAGCAGTACTTC